This T cell receptor (beta chain) was identified during a study of breast tumors, draining lymph nodes, adjacent tissues (dated by TCRdb to the mid-2010s). Looking at the study overall: Breast cancer patients provided tumor, adjacent nontumor tissue and axillary lymph nodes, and the study compared the TCR beta repertoires across these three sources. In human breast cancer, the study set out to evaluate how tumor, surrounding tissue and draining lymph node repertoires relate to one another and whether T cells may move between these sites.

Data came from an Illumina HiSeq 2000. TCR beta chain libraries were generated by multiplex PCR amplification. High-throughput sequencing was used to analyze the amplified TCR beta chain products. The public reads were run again by TCRdb, first through fastp at Q25 and then through MiXCR, and only productive beta chains were kept. Rows with a matching CDR3 protein are joined into one entry that keeps the most common DNA and genes. Counted in this sample were 33,000 or so distinct CDR3 sequences; approximately 63% of them appeared once. About 18% of the sample is in the top ten clones. Overall study outcomes, separate from this receptor: Tumor T-cell repertoires showed less diversity than lymph node repertoires and more diversity than nontumor tissue repertoires, and tumor T-cell repertoires showed preferential V and J gene usage. The data were considered consistent with most tumor T cells being derived from the lymph node and subsequently expanding within tumor tissue. The similarity between tumor and nontumor tissue repertoires was significantly greater in luminal-like breast cancer than in basal-like breast cancer. The conclusion that tumor T cells originate in lymph nodes was framed as consistent with a hypothesis rather than directly demonstrated.

On this clonotype: It has no known antigen specificity. Qualities for individual bases were not recorded, and no much larger clone is one base off.

V is cut by 6 bases and J by 5 bases, and the space between the germline ends is 14 bases. Taken from cysteine to phenylalanine, the CDR3 has 14 residues. The entry retains the CDR3 DNA only, 42 bases that are in frame from base 1. From a lookup of the germline V gene (reference sequence), CDR1 and CDR2 are DFQATT and SNEGSKA. Sequenced sample: breast tumor tissue. The sequence derives from a female donor with breast cancer. Some clones in this sample may be carry-over from other donors' samples. The chain is assembled from TRBV20-1 and TRBJ1-6; the D gene is possibly TRBD1, with 5 bases matching. The DNA reads as follows: TGCAGTGCCTCCAATGGGGGGAATAATTCACCCCTCCACTTT. Its protein reads: CSASNGGNNSPLHF.